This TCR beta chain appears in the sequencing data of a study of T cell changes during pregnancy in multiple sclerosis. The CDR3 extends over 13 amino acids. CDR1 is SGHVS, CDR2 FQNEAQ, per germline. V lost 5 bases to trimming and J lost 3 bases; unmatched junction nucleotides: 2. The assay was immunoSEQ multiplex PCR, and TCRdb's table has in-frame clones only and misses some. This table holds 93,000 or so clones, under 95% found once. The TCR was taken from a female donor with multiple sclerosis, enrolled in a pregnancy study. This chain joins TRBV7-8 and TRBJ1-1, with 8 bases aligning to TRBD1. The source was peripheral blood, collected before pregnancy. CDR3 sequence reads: CASSMTGDTEAFF. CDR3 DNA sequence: TGTGCCAGCAGCATGACAGGGGACACTGAAGCTTTCTTT.